The 19 T cell receptor beta chains below were found in one sample sequenced in a study of blood T cell repertoires in COVID-19. This table comes from immunoSEQ multiplex PCR, and its TCRdb copy is limited to in-frame clones, with some not included. The sample records around 210,000 clones, 89% being singletons. Specimen: PBMCs or T cells enriched from blood (not recorded which). Source of these receptors: a woman aged 18-30 years who had recovered from COVID-19.

The rearrangement joins TRBV21-1 to TRBJ2-3; the tabulated D call, TRBD2, remains unverified against the DNA. TRBV21-1 is recorded as a pseudogene. This CDR3 region has 17 residues. The CDR3 protein is CASSKSLKAEGGDTQYF. The CDR3 DNA reads TGTGCCAGCAGCAAATCCCTCAAGGCCGAAGGAGGAGATACGCAGTATTTT.

This chain joins TRBV4-1 and TRBJ2-1; 7 positions match TRBD1. This CDR3 has 16 residues. Germline values: CDR1 MGHRA, CDR2 YSYEKL. J lost 4 bases, V lost 0 bases, and 6 bases had no gene match. The CDR3 DNA sequence: TGCGCCAGCAGCCAAGAGGCTCACAGGGGTTACAATGAGCAGTTCTTC. Amino acids: CASSQEAHRGYNEQFF.

This clone was seen a single time. The CDR3 region has the DNA TGTGCCAGCAGGACAGGGACAGGGGGGGGTCAGCCCCAGCATTTT. This translates into CASRTGTGGGQPQHF. This rearrangement joins TRBV28 to TRBJ1-5; 11 bases align to TRBD1. Germline values: CDR1 MDHEN, CDR2 SYDVKM. Trimming took 6 bases from V and 6 from J; bases not matched to a gene: 7. The CDR3 consists of 15 residues. Full variable domain (rest looked up from reference TRBV28 and TRBJ1-5): DVKVTQSSRYLVKRTGEKVFLECVQDMDHENMFWYRQDPGLGLRLIYFSYDVKMKEKGDIPEGYSVSREKKERFSLILESASTNQTSMYLCASRTGTGGGQPQHFGDGTRLSIL.

This chain uses TRBV19 with TRBJ2-1; D perhaps matches TRBD1 (6 bases). The CDR3 runs 11 residues. V lost 11 bases to trimming and J lost 10 bases, with 15 bases between them. Germline assignment: CDR1 LNHDA and CDR2 SQIVND (reference sequence). CDR3 amino acids: CASDSGTEQFF. The CDR3 DNA reads as TGTGCCTCCGACTCCGGGACAGAGCAGTTCTTC.

This sequence joins TRBV2 and TRBJ1-5; D is uncertain. There are 12 residues in the CDR3. Trimming removed 4 bases from V and 4 bases from J, with 5 bases in between. From germline, CDR1 is SNHLY and CDR2 FYNNEI. This CDR3 is CASSGQNQPQHF. CDR3 nucleotide sequence: TGTGCCAGCAGTGGCCAGAATCAGCCCCAGCATTTT.

V and J are TRBV5-1 and TRBJ1-2, with D perhaps matching TRBD1 (6 bases). V lost 5 bases and J lost 4, with 15 bases in between. Germline V gene sequence: CDR1 SGHRS, CDR2 YFSETQ. The CDR3 covers 14 residues. CDR3 sequence reads: CASSRTAEGYGYTF. In DNA form, the CDR3 reads TGCGCCAGCAGTCGGACAGCCGAGGGCTATGGCTACACCTTC. Full variable domain (remainder filled in from reference TRBV5-1 and TRBJ1-2): KAGVTQTPRYLIKTRGQQVTLSCSPISGHRSVSWYQQTPGQGLQFLFEYFSETQRNKGNFPGRFSGRQFSNSRSEMNVSTLELGDSALYLCASSRTAEGYGYTFGSGTRLTVV.

This chain joins TRBV6-1 and TRBJ1-2, with 10 positions matching TRBD1. Per the germline V gene, CDR1 is MNHNS and CDR2 is SASEGT. Trimming removed 2 bases from V and 5 bases from J; junction bases left unmatched: 8. The CDR3 runs to 16 residues. The CDR3 reads CASSELGTGDLYGYTF. The CDR3 bases are TGTGCCAGCAGTGAACTTGGGACAGGGGACCTTTATGGCTACACCTTC.

The chain uses TRBV11-2 and TRBJ1-2, with D possibly TRBD1 on 5 matching bases. Trimming removed 4 bases from V and 8 bases from J, with 20 bases in between. The CDR3 sequence is 15 residues long. The germline V gene has CDR1 SGHAT and CDR2 FQNNGV. In DNA form, the CDR3 reads TGTGCCAGCAGCTCTAGCGGGCAGGGTACCCCGGGCTACACCTTC. Translating gives CASSSSGQGTPGYTF.

The rearrangement links TRBV29-1 to TRBJ1-2; D not resolved. This CDR3 has 12 residues. With 4 bases removed from V and 5 bases from J, the gap between germline ends came to 11 bases. CDR1 and CDR2 (germline): SQVTM, ANQGSEA. CDR3 bases: TGCAGCGTTGGAACCGGGTCATATGGCTACACCTTC. It is translated as CSVGTGSYGYTF.

The rearrangement links TRBV19 to TRBJ2-7, with TRBD1 identical over 9 bases. V was pared by 5 bases and J by 0 bases, with 2 bases of the junction left unmatched. Germline V CDR1 and CDR2: LNHDA, SQIVND (reference sequence). CDR3 size: 14 residues. CDR3 in DNA: TGTGCCAGTAGTGGACAGGGGCCCTCCTACGAGCAGTACTTC. This codes for CASSGQGPSYEQYF.

This clone was seen a single time. J is TRBJ1-2 and V is TRBV9, with a tentative D call TRBD1 (6 bases). Germline CDR1 is SGDLS and CDR2 is YYNGEE. V lost 4 bases, J lost 3 bases, and 10 bases lay in between. There are 13 residues in the CDR3. The CDR3 nucleotides are TGTGCCAGCAGCCCCAGGGGAGACTATGGCTACACCTTC. Its translation: CASSPRGDYGYTF.

CDR3 nucleotide sequence: TGCGCCAGCAGCCAAGGAATCTCCTCTAGCGACGAGCAGTACTTC. Its translation is CASSQGISSSDEQYF. The gene calls are TRBV4-1 and TRBJ2-7; tentative D call: TRBD2 (6 bases). CDR3 length: 15 amino acids. Trimming pared 1 base from V and 5 bases from J, leaving 15 bases between. Per germline, CDR1 MGHRA and CDR2 YSYEKL.

The chain recombines TRBV9 with TRBJ1-1; D gene uncertain. Germline assignment: CDR1 SGDLS and CDR2 YYNGEE. The CDR3 has 14 amino acids. The V end was cut by 1 base, the J end by 1 base, with 8 bases between. CDR3 DNA: TGTGCCAGCAGCGTAAGAGGAGAGAACACTGAAGCTTTCTTT. Residues: CASSVRGENTEAFF.

This sequence joins TRBV6-1 and TRBJ2-1, with D tentatively TRBD2 (7 bases). In germline, CDR1 is MNHNS, CDR2 SASEGT. Trimming shortened V by 1 base and J by 9 bases, and 16 bases separated the two germline ends. The CDR3 length is 15 residues. The CDR3 bases are TGTGCCAGCAGTGAAGTCGGGGGGCCATTAGTTGAGCAGTTCTTC. As protein: CASSEVGGPLVEQFF.

The chain is built from TRBV3-1 (or the pseudogene TRBV3-2) and TRBJ1-1; tentative D call: TRBD1 (5 bases). This CDR3 is 11 amino acids long. Germline V lookup: CDR1 LGHDT, CDR2 YNNKEL (reference sequence). Trimming took off 3 bases at V and 10 bases at J, with 9 bases between the two ends. CDR3 loop: CASSQGQGAFF. The CDR3 DNA is TGTGCCAGCAGCCAGGGGCAAGGAGCTTTCTTT.

The chain is built from TRBV4-1 and TRBJ2-7, with D possibly being TRBD2 (5 bases). The germline gives CDR1 MGHRA, CDR2 YSYEKL. There are 15 residues in the CDR3. V lost 0 bases to trimming and J lost 2 bases, with 11 bases between them. The CDR3 DNA reads as TGCGCCAGCAGCCAAGAACAAACCGGGACCTACGAGCAGTACTTC. It specifies CASSQEQTGTYEQYF.

The table lists this clone with a few counts. The chain links TRBV5-1 to TRBJ2-3; the D gene is possibly TRBD2 (7 bases). The CDR3 contains 14 residues. Between the trimmed V and J ends, which lost 7 bases and 2 bases, there was a span of 14 bases. Germline V gene sequence: CDR1 SGHRS, CDR2 YFSETQ. The CDR3, as DNA: TGCGCCAGCGTCGGGGGGCCGACCACAGATACGCAGTATTTT. Translating it yields CASVGGPTTDTQYF.

This chain connects TRBV2 to TRBJ2-5; 13 positions match TRBD2. V lost 6 bases to trimming and J lost 1 base; unmatched junction nucleotides: 5. The CDR3 loop spans 16 amino acids. Germline CDR1 and CDR2: SNHLY and FYNNEI. CDR3 in amino acids: CASSRTSGGLQETQYF. The DNA of the CDR3 is TGTGCCAGCAGCAGGACTAGCGGGGGCCTCCAAGAGACCCAGTACTTC.

The chain uses TRBV7-9 and TRBJ1-2; TRBD1 aligns across 9 bases. V trimming: 7 bases; J trimming: 5 bases; junction bases outside the gene matches: 17. Germline V lookup: CDR1 SEHNR, CDR2 FQNEAQ (reference sequence). The CDR3 extends over 17 amino acids. Written as DNA, the CDR3 is TGTGCCAGCACCCAATGGAGACGGGACAGGGTCCCGTATGGCTACACCTTC. Encoded protein: CASTQWRRDRVPYGYTF.